The entry below describes one TCR beta chain. The record originates from a study of technical replicates of blood from several donors. Repertoires were generated with immunoSEQ multiplex PCR, while TCRdb's copy carries only in-frame clones and drops some. The sample consists of roughly 76,000 clones, 91% of them appearing once. The CDR3 spans 15 residues. The trim removed 5 bases at V and 7 bases at J, leaving 10 bases unmatched. Germline V gene lookup returns CDR1 MDHEN and CDR2 SYDVKM. The chain carries TRBV28 and TRBJ2-1; 8 nucleotides agree with TRBD1. Sequenced material: T cells isolated from PBMCs. This TCR came from a human donor in good health. Some clones in this sample may be carry-over from other donors' samples. The CDR3 coding sequence is TGTGCCAGCAGTCCCAACAGACAGGGGATAAATGAGCAGTTCTTC. Amino acids: CASSPNRQGINEQFF.